Below are 5 T cell receptor beta chains sequenced from a single sample in a study of T cells in Graves' hyperthyroidism and ophthalmopathy (dated by TCRdb to between 2018 and 2020). Libraries were built with multiplex PCR. The instrument was an Illumina HiSeq 2000. Amplification of TCR beta CDR3 regions was carried out from RNA transcripts. A first-round RT-PCR of the TCR CDR3 used the HTBI primer set with the Qiagen OneStep RT-PCR kit. TCRdb trimmed public reads at Q25 via fastp, called clones via MiXCR and kept in-frame beta chains. Rows with one shared CDR3 protein collapse into an entry with the most common genes and DNA. The sample profile shows around 610,000 distinct CDR3 sequences; about 15% of them were found once. The ten largest make up about 3.9% of the sample. Material for sequencing was blood. The receptors come from a woman between 35 and 50 years old with Graves' ophthalmopathy.

In its sample, this clonotype was seen many times. The CDR3: CASSLGWDLSNQPQHF. For the CDR3, the DNA is TGCGCCAGCAGCTTGGGGTGGGACCTTAGCAATCAGCCCCAGCATTTT. The gene calls are TRBV5-1 and TRBJ1-5; D might be TRBD1 (5 bases). Germline CDR1 SGHRS, CDR2 YFSETQ. The V gene lost 0 bases and the J gene lost 0 bases, with 10 bases spanning the gap. This CDR3 spans 16 amino acids.

CDR3 sequence reads: CASSPMGQNNQPQHF. CDR3 nucleotide sequence: TGTGCCAGCAGCCCAATGGGACAGAATAATCAGCCCCAGCATTTT. This chain uses TRBV6-2 or TRBV6-3 with TRBJ1-5, with TRBD1 matching over 7 bases. This CDR3 is 15 amino acids long. Germline V lookup: CDR1 MNHEY, CDR2 SVGEGT. Unmatched junction bases numbered 9, after V lost 6 bases and J lost 4 bases.

This clonotype has ten or more counts. This rearrangement joins TRBV5-1 to TRBJ1-1; D ambiguous. CDR1 and CDR2 (germline): SGHRS, YFSETQ. The CDR3 runs 14 residues. The ends were cut back, 0 bases at V and 5 bases at J, with 11 bases in the middle. The CDR3 sequence is CASSLAYVGTEAFF. Here the CDR3 DNA reads TGCGCCAGCAGCTTGGCCTATGTGGGGACTGAAGCTTTCTTT. Looking up the rest from reference TRBV5-1 and TRBJ1-1 gives the full variable domain: KAGVTQTPRYLIKTRGQQVTLSCSPISGHRSVSWYQQTPGQGLQFLFEYFSETQRNKGNFPGRFSGRQFSNSRSEMNVSTLELGDSALYLCASSLAYVGTEAFFGQGTRLTVV.

This clonotype was detected ten times or more. V gene TRBV7-8 combines with J gene TRBJ2-5, with D perhaps matching TRBD1 (6 bases). Trimming stripped 0 bases from V and 0 bases from J, with 8 bases between. The CDR3 has 15 amino acids. Per germline, CDR1 SGHVS and CDR2 FQNEAQ. The CDR3 protein is CASSLAGDNQETQYF. The CDR3 coding sequence is TGTGCCAGCAGCTTAGCAGGGGACAACCAAGAGACCCAGTACTTC.

A single count supports this clonotype. J is TRBJ2-2 and V is TRBV27; TRBD2 might be the D (7 bases). This CDR3 contains 16 residues. V lost 5 bases, J lost 5 bases, and 18 bases lay in between. CDR1 is MNHEY, CDR2 SMNVEV, per germline (reference sequence). The CDR3 DNA sequence: TGTGCCAGCAGTCCGACGAGGGGGGGTTGGACCGGGGAGCTGTTTTTT. This codes for CASSPTRGGWTGELFF.